What follows describes a single TCR beta chain. The antigen is undetermined. CDR1 SEHNR and CDR2 FQNEAQ come from the germline V gene (reference sequence). The CDR3 has 14 amino acids. The data derive from a study of monozygotic twins with inflammatory bowel disease. Study outcomes and limitations: Comparison of concordant versus discordant twins revealed no difference in repertoire similarity, possibly due to limited power. Clonotypes shared with others were fewer in IBD patients than in healthy twins, especially with disease activity. Patients with IBD had less TCRbeta diversity (inverse Simpson) than their healthy co-twins.

With around 15 and 9 cycles respectively, two nested PCRs were carried out on TCRalpha and TCRbeta cDNA. Following a re-call of the 5' RACE reads, TCRdb has one entry per CDR3 protein and lacks DNA. The sample table sets out over 200,000 distinct CDR3 sequences. V gene TRBV7-9 combines with J gene TRBJ1-2. This receptor was taken from a human donor with ulcerative colitis or Crohn's disease, or a healthy co-twin of an affected twin (not recorded which). Sample: blood. This CDR3 is CASSSGRGKDGYTF.